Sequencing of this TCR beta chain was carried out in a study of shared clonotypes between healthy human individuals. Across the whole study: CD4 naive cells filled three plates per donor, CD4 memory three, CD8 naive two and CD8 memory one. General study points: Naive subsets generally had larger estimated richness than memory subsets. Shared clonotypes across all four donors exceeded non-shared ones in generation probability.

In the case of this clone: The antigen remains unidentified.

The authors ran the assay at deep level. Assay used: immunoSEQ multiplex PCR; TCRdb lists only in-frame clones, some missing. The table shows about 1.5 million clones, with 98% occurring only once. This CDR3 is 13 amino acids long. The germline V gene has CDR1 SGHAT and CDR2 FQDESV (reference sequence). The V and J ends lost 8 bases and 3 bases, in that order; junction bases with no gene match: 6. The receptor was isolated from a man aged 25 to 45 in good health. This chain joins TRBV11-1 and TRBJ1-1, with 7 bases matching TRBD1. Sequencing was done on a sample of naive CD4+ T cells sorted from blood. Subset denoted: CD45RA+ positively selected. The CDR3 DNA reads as TGTGCCAGCCGACAGGGAGGACACACTGAAGCTTTCTTT. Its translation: CASRQGGHTEAFF.